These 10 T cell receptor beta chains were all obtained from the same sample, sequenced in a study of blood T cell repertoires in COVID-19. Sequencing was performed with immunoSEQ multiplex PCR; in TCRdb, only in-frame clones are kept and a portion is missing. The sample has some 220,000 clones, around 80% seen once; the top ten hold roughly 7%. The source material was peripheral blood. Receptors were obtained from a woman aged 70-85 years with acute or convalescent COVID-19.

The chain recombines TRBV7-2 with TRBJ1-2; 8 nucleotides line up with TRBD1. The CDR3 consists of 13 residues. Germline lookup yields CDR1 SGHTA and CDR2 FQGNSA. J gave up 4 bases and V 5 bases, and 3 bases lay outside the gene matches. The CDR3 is CASSLTGGYGYTF. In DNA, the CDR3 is TGTGCCAGCAGCCTAACAGGGGGCTATGGCTACACCTTC.

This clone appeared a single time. The CDR3, as DNA: TGTGCCAGCAGCTCTACTAGCGGGGGGGCCAATGAGCAGTTCTTC. It encodes CASSSTSGGANEQFF. V usage is TRBV7-6 and J usage is TRBJ2-1; TRBD2 matches 13 bases. The CDR3 covers 15 residues. CDR1 is SGHVS and CDR2 is FNYEAQ in the germline V gene. The V gene end was trimmed by 4 bases and the J gene end by 6 bases; junction bases not matched to a gene: 3.

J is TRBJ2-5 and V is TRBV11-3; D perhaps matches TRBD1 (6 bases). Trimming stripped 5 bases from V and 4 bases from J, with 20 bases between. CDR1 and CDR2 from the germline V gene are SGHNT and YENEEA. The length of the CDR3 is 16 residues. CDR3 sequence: CASSPGQFLGAETQYF. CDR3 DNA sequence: TGTGCCAGCAGCCCCGGACAGTTTCTCGGGGCAGAGACCCAGTACTTC.

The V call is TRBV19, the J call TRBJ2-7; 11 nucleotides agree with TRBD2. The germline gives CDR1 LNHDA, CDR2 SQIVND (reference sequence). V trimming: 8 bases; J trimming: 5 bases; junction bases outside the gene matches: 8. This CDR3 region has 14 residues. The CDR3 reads CASGGTSGINEQYF. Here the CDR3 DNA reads TGTGCCAGTGGGGGGACTAGCGGAATAAACGAGCAGTACTTC.

The chain's CDR3 is CASSGRLAGLQGETQYF. The CDR3 DNA is TGTGCCAGCAGTGGGAGACTAGCGGGGCTTCAAGGGGAGACCCAGTACTTC. The rearrangement uses TRBV2 and TRBJ2-5, with TRBD2 matching 11 bases. This CDR3 has 17 amino acids. The V gene's germline CDR1 is SNHLY and CDR2 FYNNEI. The V segment lost 4 bases and the J segment 5 bases; nucleotides outside the gene matches: 12.

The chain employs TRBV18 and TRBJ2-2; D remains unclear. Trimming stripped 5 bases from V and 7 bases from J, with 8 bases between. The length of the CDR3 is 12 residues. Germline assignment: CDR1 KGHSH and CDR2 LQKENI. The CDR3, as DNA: TGTGCCAGCTCAATCCAGATCGGGGAGCTGTTTTTT. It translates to CASSIQIGELFF.

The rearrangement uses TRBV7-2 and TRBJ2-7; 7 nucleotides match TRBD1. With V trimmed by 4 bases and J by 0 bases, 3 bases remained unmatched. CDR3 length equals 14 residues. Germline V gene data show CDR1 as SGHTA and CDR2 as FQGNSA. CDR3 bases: TGTGCCAGCAGCTCCCAGGGGGTCTCCTACGAGCAGTACTTC. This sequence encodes CASSSQGVSYEQYF.

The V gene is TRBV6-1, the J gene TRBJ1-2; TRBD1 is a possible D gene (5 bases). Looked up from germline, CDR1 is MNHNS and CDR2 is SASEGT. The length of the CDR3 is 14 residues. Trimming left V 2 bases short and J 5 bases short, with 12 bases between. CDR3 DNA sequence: TGTGCCAGCAGTGAAACAGGTATGAAGTATGGCTACACCTTC. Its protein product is CASSETGMKYGYTF.

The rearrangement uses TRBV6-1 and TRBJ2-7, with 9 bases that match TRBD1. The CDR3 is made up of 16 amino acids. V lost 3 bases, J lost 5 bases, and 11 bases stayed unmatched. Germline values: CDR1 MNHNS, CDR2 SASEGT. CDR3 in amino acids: CASSDLSGTGFNEQYF. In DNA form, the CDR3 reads TGTGCCAGCAGTGATCTTTCCGGGACAGGGTTCAACGAGCAGTACTTC.

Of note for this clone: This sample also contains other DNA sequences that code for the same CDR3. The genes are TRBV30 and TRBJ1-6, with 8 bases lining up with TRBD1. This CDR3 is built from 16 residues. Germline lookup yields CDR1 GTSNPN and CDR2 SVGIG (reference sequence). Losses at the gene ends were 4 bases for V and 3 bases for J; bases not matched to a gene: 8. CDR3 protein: CAWTPTGANYNSPLHF. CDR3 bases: TGTGCCTGGACCCCGACAGGGGCGAACTATAATTCACCCCTCCACTTT.